This T cell receptor (beta chain) was identified during a study of blood T cell repertoires in COVID-19. Background on the study: The study drew acute and convalescent COVID-19 samples from the United States, Italy and Spain. T cells, B-cell-depleted T cells, or PBMCs provided the cDNA or gDNA that served as material.

The assay was immunoSEQ multiplex PCR, and TCRdb's table has in-frame clones only and misses some. This table has fewer than 250,000 clones, about nine tenths appearing once. This receptor was identified in a man in his 60s who had recovered from COVID-19. Sequencing was performed on peripheral blood.

CDR3 amino acids: CASSPSGQGSEKLFF. CDR3 DNA sequence: TGTGCCAGCTCACCCTCCGGACAGGGTAGTGAAAAACTGTTTTTT. This chain joins TRBV18 and TRBJ1-4, with TRBD1 matching over 8 bases. The CDR3 sequence is 15 residues long. Unmatched junction bases numbered 7, after V lost 3 bases and J lost 7 bases. Per germline, CDR1 KGHSH and CDR2 LQKENI.